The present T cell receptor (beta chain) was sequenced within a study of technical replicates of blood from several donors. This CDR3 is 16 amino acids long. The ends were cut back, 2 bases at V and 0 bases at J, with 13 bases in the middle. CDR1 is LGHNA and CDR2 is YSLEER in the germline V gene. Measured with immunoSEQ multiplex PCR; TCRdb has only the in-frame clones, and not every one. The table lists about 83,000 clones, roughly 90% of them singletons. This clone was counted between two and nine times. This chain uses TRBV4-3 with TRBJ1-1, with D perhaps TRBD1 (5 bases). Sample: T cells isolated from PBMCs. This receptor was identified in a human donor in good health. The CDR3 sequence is CASSQKQGVMNTEAFF. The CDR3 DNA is TGCGCCAGCAGCCAAAAGCAGGGCGTTATGAACACTGAAGCTTTCTTT.